This T cell receptor (beta chain) was captured by sequencing in a study of radiation and T cells in renal cell carcinoma. Looking at the study overall: Nephrectomy followed 15 Gy stereotactic body radiation by 4 weeks. Broader study findings: Top tumor clonotypes rose in blood 2 weeks post-radiation, then contracted. Without pretreatment biopsies, baseline tumor clonotype presence was undetermined.

The table came from immunoSEQ multiplex PCR; TCRdb's copy has only in-frame clones and leaves some out. The sample lists roughly 150,000 clones, roughly 87% seen once, with 10% to 15% in the top ten. The time point: blood 2 weeks post-SBRT. Treatment in this sample: 15 Gy SBRT to primary tumor, nephrectomy 4 weeks later. The tumor was a clear cell renal cell carcinoma. Germline V CDR1 and CDR2: KGHSH, LQKENI. After removal of 2 bases from V and 1 base from J, the junction contained 7 bases not matched to a gene. The CDR3 runs 16 residues. Comment on this clone: Its matching antigen is unknown.

Sample: blood, taken from a patient whose treatment included radiotherapy and nephrectomy. The chain couples TRBV18 to TRBJ2-7; 8 bases are shared with TRBD2. The sequence was collected from a woman between 45 and 65 years old with renal cell carcinoma. CDR3 sequence reads: CASSPTSLAGSYEQYF. The CDR3 DNA sequence: TGTGCCAGCTCACCAACCTCATTAGCGGGGTCCTACGAGCAGTACTTC.